The next 16 T cell receptor beta chains were all read from a single sample in a study of prognosis after radiotherapy for stage I lung cancer. Genomic DNA was the source, and TCR beta CDR3 was amplified from it by two-round multiplex PCR. Each TRBV and TRBJ gene had its own primer in the first PCR round. TCRdb re-called the multiplex PCR reads through MiXCR, storing one row per CDR3 protein. Of roughly 12,000 distinct CDR3 sequences in the sample, over 35% were seen once. The sample here was PBMCs, taken before or after stereotactic body radiation therapy (not recorded which). These receptors all stem from a donor older than 45 with non-small cell lung cancer.

This clonotype was observed many times. The genes are TRBV30 and TRBJ2-1; D perhaps matches TRBD1 (6 bases). This CDR3 comprises 11 residues. Trimming shortened V by 8 bases and J by 4 bases, and 9 bases separated the two germline ends. Germline CDR1 and CDR2: GTSNPN and SVGIG (reference sequence). DNA for the CDR3: TGTGCCACCGGACAGTACAATGAGCAGTTCTTC. It encodes CATGQYNEQFF.

J is TRBJ1-2 and V is TRBV6-1, with TRBD1 matching 10 bases. The CDR3 length is 15 residues. In germline, CDR1 is MNHNS, CDR2 SASEGT. Unmatched junction bases numbered 9, after V lost 7 bases and J lost 4 bases. CDR3 nucleotide sequence: TGTGCCAGCATTTCGACAGGGGGCGGAAGCTATGGCTACACCTTC. The encoded protein is CASISTGGGSYGYTF.

At least ten counts were recorded for this clonotype. V and J are TRBV4-1 and TRBJ2-1; D unclear. V lost 0 bases and J 0 bases, leaving 9 bases between the germline ends. The germline gives CDR1 MGHRA, CDR2 YSYEKL. The CDR3 loop spans 16 amino acids. The DNA for the CDR3 is TGCGCCAGCAGCCAAGATTGGCAGAGCTCCTACAATGAGCAGTTCTTC. It translates to CASSQDWQSSYNEQFF.

This clonotype was detected many times. A read error may explain this, as a much larger clone is one base away. This chain uses TRBV5-1 with TRBJ2-1; 10 positions agree with TRBD2. Trimming removed 7 bases from V and 7 bases from J; junction bases left unmatched: 5. This CDR3 contains 13 residues. Germline CDR1 SGHRS, CDR2 YFSETQ. The CDR3 sequence: CASGLGLANEQFF. For the CDR3, the DNA is TGCGCCAGCGGCCTGGGACTAGCGAATGAGCAGTTCTTC.

The rearrangement links TRBV7-8 to TRBJ1-5; D gene ambiguous. The CDR3 length is 13 residues. With 1 base removed from V and 2 bases from J, the gap between germline ends came to 3 bases. CDR1 and CDR2 from the germline V gene are SGHVS and FQNEAQ. In nucleotides, the CDR3 is TGTGCCAGCAGCTTAGAGTGCAATCAGCCCCAGCATTTT. Translation gives CASSLECNQPQHF.

At least ten counts were recorded for this clonotype. The chain has TRBV7-9 and TRBJ2-7; maybe TRBD1 (6 bases). V was cut by 5 bases and J by 4 bases, with 21 bases left in between. The CDR3 is 16 residues long. Germline V CDR1 and CDR2: SEHNR, FQNEAQ (reference sequence). The CDR3 sequence is CASSHGPNRDRYEQYF. The CDR3 DNA reads as TGTGCCAGCAGCCACGGCCCGAACAGGGACCGATACGAGCAGTACTTC.

The gene calls are TRBV5-1 and TRBJ2-3; 8 bases are a match to TRBD2. The CDR3 has 18 amino acids. The germline gives CDR1 SGHRS, CDR2 YFSETQ. V trimming: 3 bases; J trimming: 0 bases; junction bases outside the gene matches: 12. In DNA, the CDR3 is TGCGCCAGCAGCTCGACTAGCGCGTCTCCAACTAGCACAGATACGCAGTATTTT. Protein: CASSSTSASPTSTDTQYF.

A note on this clonotype: One end of the junction is discordant with germline, which a read error may explain. V and J are TRBV24-1 and TRBJ2-2; D may be TRBD2 (5 bases). The germline gives CDR1 KGHDR, CDR2 SFDVKD. The CDR3 runs to 14 residues. In DNA, the CDR3 is TGTGTCACCAGTGATCAGAGGGCGACCGGGGTGCTGTTTTTT. Its translation: CVTSDQRATGVLFF.

The chain employs TRBV28 and TRBJ1-2; 9 bases fit TRBD1. There are 13 residues in the CDR3. In germline, CDR1 is MDHEN, CDR2 SYDVKM. V was clipped by 6 bases and J by 8 bases; unmatched bases: 7. CDR3 sequence: CASSPGQGGGYTF. CDR3 coding DNA: TGTGCCAGCAGCCCGGGACAGGGAGGAGGCTACACCTTC.

This clonotype has a count of ten or more. The gene calls are TRBV6-1 and TRBJ1-5; a possible D gene is TRBD1 (6 bases). CDR1 and CDR2 from the germline V gene are MNHNS and SASEGT. Trimming cost V 5 bases and J 4 bases, with 24 bases left between them. The CDR3 length is 18 residues. The CDR3 spells CASSPYLTGNPLNQPQHF. The CDR3 region has the DNA TGTGCCAGCAGTCCTTACTTAACAGGGAACCCCTTGAATCAGCCCCAGCATTTT.

This clonotype has ten or more counts. The chain combines TRBV24-1 with TRBJ2-3, with 11 bases that match TRBD2. The CDR3 loop spans 17 amino acids. The trim removed 3 bases at V and 3 bases at J, leaving 7 bases unmatched. Germline-derived CDR1 and CDR2 are KGHDR and SFDVKD. CDR3 protein: CATSDLKGLADTDTQYF. CDR3 sequence (DNA): TGTGCCACCAGTGATCTTAAGGGACTAGCGGATACAGATACGCAGTATTTT.

Of note for this clonotype: The junction departs from the called germline gene at one end, perhaps through a read error. The chain has TRBV12-3 or TRBV12-4 and TRBJ2-7; TRBD1 aligns across 9 bases. CDR3 length: 14 residues. CDR3 sequence reads: CASSPGQGYSEHFF. The DNA for the CDR3 is TGTGCCAGCAGTCCGGGACAGGGCTACAGTGAGCATTTCTTC.

This clonotype was seen only a few times. The chain carries TRBV18 and TRBJ2-1; D possibly corresponds to TRBD2 (6 bases). V lost 3 bases and J 5 bases, leaving 17 bases between the germline ends. The CDR3 has 16 residues. Germline V gives CDR1 KGHSH, CDR2 LQKENI. The CDR3 here is CASSPIGERANNEQFF. The CDR3 DNA reads TGTGCCAGCTCACCCATAGGCGAGCGGGCCAACAATGAGCAGTTCTTC. Combining the CDR3 with reference TRBV18 and TRBJ2-1 gives the whole variable domain NAGVMQNPRHLVRRRGQEARLRCSPMKGHSHVYWYRQLPEEGLKFMVYLQKENIIDESGMPKERFSAEFPKEGPSILRIQQVVRGDSAAYFCASSPIGERANNEQFFGPGTRLTVL.

The sample holds one count of this clonotype. The chain combines TRBV7-2 with TRBJ2-3, with D perhaps matching TRBD2 (5 bases). CDR3 length equals 15 residues. The V gene's germline CDR1 is SGHTA and CDR2 FQGNSA. V was pared by 1 base and J by 0 bases, with 8 bases between. CDR3 residues: CASSLGGISTDTQYF. CDR3 in DNA: TGTGCCAGCAGCTTAGGAGGGATCAGCACAGATACGCAGTATTTT. Drawing the rest from reference TRBV7-2 and TRBJ2-3, the complete variable domain is GAGVSQSPSNKVTEKGKDVELRCDPISGHTALYWYRQSLGQGLEFLIYFQGNSAPDKSGLPSDRFSAERTGGSVSTLTIQRTQQEDSAVYLCASSLGGISTDTQYFGPGTRLTVL.

V and J are TRBV30 and TRBJ1-1; D possibly corresponds to TRBD1 (6 bases). V was pared by 5 bases and J by 1 base, with 17 bases between. CDR1 and CDR2 (germline): GTSNPN, SVGIG (reference sequence). CDR3 length: 15 residues. In DNA, the CDR3 is TGTGCCTGGGGGAAACTTGGACAGCCGAACACTGAAGCTTTCTTT. This encodes CAWGKLGQPNTEAFF.

The V and J genes are TRBV6-2 or TRBV6-3 and TRBJ1-1; D is unresolved. V was cut by 5 bases and J by 0 bases, with 7 bases left in between. The germline V gene has CDR1 MNHEY and CDR2 SVGEGT. This CDR3 has 13 amino acids. CDR3 region: CASSPGVNTEAFF. In nucleotides, the CDR3 is TGTGCCAGCAGTCCCGGGGTGAACACTGAAGCTTTCTTT.